This is a list of T cell receptor beta chains from one sample in a study of EBV T-cell therapy then PD-1 blockade in nasopharyngeal carcinoma. The repertoire was sequenced with immunoSEQ multiplex PCR; TCRdb's copy has only in-frame clones and lacks some. The sample consists of 24,000 or so clones, 84% of them appearing once. Their target antigens are unknown. Material: CD8+ T cells from blood, obtained at approximately day 60 from a patient whose treatment included autologous EBV-specific T cells and nivolumab. The receptors shown here come from a man between 40 and 49 years old with nasopharyngeal carcinoma. The CDR3 runs from the conserved cysteine through the conserved F or W. The D gene is left open where the match is weak. Expanded clones get a size class; other rows say once, few or many, or leave the size out.

clone_size j_call v_call d_call cdr3_nt cdr3_aa
. TRBJ1-2 TRBV5-6 . TGTGCCAGCAGTCGCCGTATGGGCAGGGTCTATGGCTACACCTTC CASSRRMGRVYGYTF
. TRBJ2-3 TRBV7-2 . TGTGCCAGCAGCTCCTCGCTCACAGATACGCAGTATTTT CASSSSLTDTQYF
medium-sized TRBJ1-5 TRBV7-9 . TGTGCCAGCAGCCACACCGGGGCGGGCAATCAGCCCCAGCATTTT CASSHTGAGNQPQHF
. TRBJ2-1 TRBV7-9 . TGTGCCAGCAGCTCAAGGACTGTCTCTTACAATGAGCAGTTCTTC CASSSRTVSYNEQFF
once TRBJ1-6 TRBV21-1 . TGTGCCAGCAGCCCGCGTCGTAATTCACCCCTCCACTTT CASSPRRNSPLHF
. TRBJ1-4 TRBV5-4 . TGTGCCAGCAGCTTGGCCCGGGAAACAACTAATGAAAAACTGTTTTTT CASSLARETTNEKLFF
. TRBJ2-2 TRBV9 TRBD1 TGTGCCAGCAGCGAGGGGACAGGGGACACCGGGGAGCTGTTTTTT CASSEGTGDTGELFF
medium-sized TRBJ2-3 TRBV7-9 . TGTGCCAGCAGCTTTGGGGAGACGGTCAGGGGCACAGATACGCAGTATTTT CASSFGETVRGTDTQYF
. TRBJ2-3 TRBV4-1 TRBD2 TGCGCCAGCAGCCCCCGGACTAGCGTAGGAACAGATACGCAGTATTTT CASSPRTSVGTDTQYF
. TRBJ2-5 TRBV4-3 TRBD2 TGCGCCAGCAGCCATAGAGTAGCGGGGAAAGAGACCCAGTACTTC CASSHRVAGKETQYF
. TRBJ2-7 TRBV5-6 . TGTGCCAGCAGCTCGGACCGCAGGCAGTACTTC CASSSDRRQYF
once TRBJ2-5 TRBV29-1 TRBD1 TGCAGCGTCAAGGACCGGGACAGGGAAACGAAGACCCAGTACTTC CSVKDRDRETKTQYF
. TRBJ2-7 TRBV5-6 TRBD1 TGTGCCAGCAGCTGGGGACAGGGCGTCTACGAGCAGTACTTC CASSWGQGVYEQYF
few TRBJ1-3 TRBV4-1 . TGCGCCAGCAGCCATCCCTCAACCGGAAACACCATATATTTT CASSHPSTGNTIYF
. TRBJ1-1 TRBV29-1 . TGCAGCGTTGCGATCCGGCAGAACGTGTTCTTT CSVAIRQNVFF
. TRBJ2-1 TRBV15 . TGTGCCACCAGAGGGGTTTCCTACAATGAGCAGTTCTTC CATRGVSYNEQFF
. TRBJ2-7 TRBV6-2/TRBV6-3 . TGTGCCAGCAGTCACTCCTACGAGCAGTACTTC CASSHSYEQYF
once TRBJ2-1 TRBV28 TRBD2 TGTGCCAGCAGTCGGACTAGCGGGGGTACCTACAATGAGCAGTTCTTC CASSRTSGGTYNEQFF
. TRBJ2-1 TRBV2 . TGTGCCACCCGAAGCTCCTACAATGAGCAGTTCTTC CATRSSYNEQFF
once TRBJ2-1 TRBV7-3 . TGTGCCAGCAGCTTACAAATCTCCTACAATGAGCAGTTCTTC CASSLQISYNEQFF
. TRBJ1-2 TRBV27 . TGTGCCAGCAGTAAGGACCGGGACCGGATCCCGTACTATGGCTACACCTTC CASSKDRDRIPYYGYTF
. TRBJ1-1 TRBV4-3 TRBD1 TGCGCCAGCAGCCCATGGACAGGGCGCACTGAAGCTTTCTTT CASSPWTGRTEAFF
. TRBJ2-5 TRBV6-5 . TGTGCCAGCAGTTACGGACTAACTTTACAAGAGACCCAGTACTTC CASSYGLTLQETQYF
. TRBJ2-3 TRBV6-4 TRBD2 TGTGCCAGCAGTGACTCGACGGCGGGGGGGCCGAATACGCAGTATTTT CASSDSTAGGPNTQYF
. TRBJ1-3 TRBV5-4 . TGTGCCAGCAGCTTGGGCAGTGGACTTGGAAACACCATATATTTT CASSLGSGLGNTIYF
. TRBJ2-3 TRBV11-3 . TGTGCCAGCAGCCCGACCCCGGATACGCAGTATTTT CASSPTPDTQYF
few TRBJ2-7 TRBV10-3 TRBD1 TGTGCCATCAACCCGGGACAGGGTTCCTACGAGCAGTACTTC CAINPGQGSYEQYF
. TRBJ1-5 TRBV6-4 . TGTGCCAGCAGTGGACAGGCCAATCAGCCCCAGCATTTT CASSGQANQPQHF
. TRBJ2-1 TRBV27 TRBD1 TGTGCCAGCAGTTTAATCAGGGACAGTGAGCAGTTCTTC CASSLIRDSEQFF
. TRBJ1-5 TRBV4-1 TRBD1 TGCGCCAGCAGCCAAGCCCCCCCGGGACAGAGCAATCAGCCCCAGCATTTT CASSQAPPGQSNQPQHF
. TRBJ1-3 TRBV9 . TGTGCCAGCAGCGGGGGACGGAACTCTGGAAACACCATATATTTT CASSGGRNSGNTIYF
. TRBJ1-3 TRBV7-9 . TGTGCCAGCAGCTTAGAGGGTCTCTCTGGAAACACCATATATTTT CASSLEGLSGNTIYF
. TRBJ1-2 TRBV6-1 TRBD1 TGTGCCAGCAGTGCCCGACAGGGTGAAGTAAGCGTTGGCTACACCTTC CASSARQGEVSVGYTF
. TRBJ1-1 TRBV30 . TGTGCCTGGAGAGAATACGAAGCTTTCTTT CAWREYEAFF
. TRBJ2-1 TRBV6-4 . TGTGCCAGCAGTGACAGGGGCTACAATGAGCAGTTCTTC CASSDRGYNEQFF
. TRBJ1-5 TRBV30 . TGTGCCTGGAGTCCACTAGGGCAGGACGGTTATCAGCCCCAGCATTTT CAWSPLGQDGYQPQHF
. TRBJ1-1 TRBV7-9 . TGTGCCAGCCGGAGCCCCATGAACACTGAAGCTTTCTTT CASRSPMNTEAFF
. TRBJ1-1 TRBV25-1 TRBD1 TGTGCCAGCAGTGGGCAGGGGGATCCTGAAGCTTTCTTT CASSGQGDPEAFF
few TRBJ2-5 TRBV27 . TGTGCCAGCAGCCACGCGCCTAAAGAGACCCAGTACTTC CASSHAPKETQYF
. TRBJ1-2 TRBV6-2/TRBV6-3 . TGTGCCAGCAGTTACTCGGGGGGAGGTGGCTACACCTTC CASSYSGGGGYTF
once TRBJ2-1 TRBV5-5 TRBD1 TGTGCCAGCAGCTTGGCCTACCTCAGGGGGCCCTACAATGAGCAGTTCTTC CASSLAYLRGPYNEQFF